This entry concerns a single TCR beta chain. Its antigen remains unidentified. The assay was immunoSEQ multiplex PCR, and TCRdb's table has in-frame clones only and misses some. The repertoire has about 150,000 clones, around 90% of them found once; the top ten carry about 3.3%. The sample is drawn from a study of T cell responses to AZD1222 COVID-19 vaccine. Findings of the study overall: Baseline seropositivity characterized only a handful of AZD1222 recipients. Repertoires were obtained solely post-peak T cell response. Reportedly, nearly half the spike-specific TCRs target unmutated variant regions.

The germline gives CDR1 SEHNR, CDR2 FQNEAQ (reference sequence). CDR3 size: 15 residues. The germline V and J ends were trimmed by 5 bases and 0 bases, with 10 bases remaining between them. The sample was peripheral blood, taken 28 days after the second AZD1222 dose. The V and J genes are TRBV7-9 and TRBJ1-4; D is undetermined. The sequence came from an adult who received the AZD1222 COVID-19 vaccine. CDR3 in DNA: TGTGCCAGCAGCCCCGACGGAACAACTAATGAAAAACTGTTTTTT. Amino acids: CASSPDGTTNEKLFF.